This entry features one T cell receptor (beta chain) sequence. 13 Jbeta primers and 60 Vbeta primers were used for the PCR. Profiling relied on immunoSEQ multiplex PCR, and the TCRdb table lists in-frame clones only, not all of them. The data hold over 150,000 clones, with approximately 72% observed a single time. This sample was included in a study of cytomegalovirus exposure and HLA in healthy donors. The V gene's germline CDR1 is SGHRS and CDR2 YFSETQ. CDR3 length equals 15 residues. The J segment lost 6 bases and the V segment lost 4 bases, leaving 9 bases of the junction unmatched. Sequencing was done on a sample of PBMCs. The chain carries TRBV5-1 and TRBJ2-3, with TRBD1 matching 9 bases. This sequence originates from a man aged 50-59 years in good health and CMV-seronegative. CDR3 protein: CASSSGDRVTDTQYF. The CDR3 region has the DNA TGCGCCAGCAGCAGCGGGGACAGGGTAACGGATACGCAGTATTTT.